This TCR beta chain is drawn from a study of T-cell reconstitution after alpha-beta-depleted transplantation in children. CDR3 length: 17 residues. A library of TCRbeta sequences, prepared with unique molecular identifiers, was generated. Each CDR3 protein gets one entry after TCRdb re-called the PCR reads with MiXCR. The repertoire has about 610,000 distinct CDR3 sequences, under 12% of them found once; the top ten carry approximately 4.1%. This specimen was PBMCs from the stem cell graft donor, taken from the stem cell graft. The origin of this receptor is a human donor who donated a stem cell graft to a child with acute myeloid leukemia. The V call is TRBV3-2, the J call TRBJ2-1; the table names TRBD1, a call not compared with the DNA. TRBV3-2 counts as a pseudogene. DNA for the CDR3: TGTGCCAGCAGTTTAGGACAGGCGCTCAGGAGGATGAATGAGCAGTTCTTC. Translated, it gives CASSLGQALRRMNEQFF.